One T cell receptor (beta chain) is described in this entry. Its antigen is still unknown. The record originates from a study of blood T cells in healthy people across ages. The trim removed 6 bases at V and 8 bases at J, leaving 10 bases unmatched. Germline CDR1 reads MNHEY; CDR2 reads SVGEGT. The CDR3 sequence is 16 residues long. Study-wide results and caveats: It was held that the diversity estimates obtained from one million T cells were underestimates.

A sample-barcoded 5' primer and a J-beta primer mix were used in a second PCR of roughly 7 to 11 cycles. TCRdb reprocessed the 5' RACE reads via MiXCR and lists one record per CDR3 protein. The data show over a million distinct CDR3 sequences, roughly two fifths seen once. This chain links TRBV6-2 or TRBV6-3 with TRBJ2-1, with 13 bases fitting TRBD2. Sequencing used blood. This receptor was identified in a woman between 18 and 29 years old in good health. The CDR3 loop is CASRQGRTSGRYEQFF. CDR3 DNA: TGTGCCAGCAGGCAGGGGCGGACTAGCGGGAGATATGAGCAGTTCTTC.